Listed below are T cell receptor beta chains from one sample, sequenced in a study of blood T cells in healthy people across ages. In TCRdb, the 5' RACE reads were re-called with MiXCR into one record per CDR3 protein. The sample records hundreds of thousands of distinct CDR3 sequences, about 25% being singletons. The sample was also reused in another study, on T cells of mothers and their children.

The sequenced material came from blood. The source is a boy between 10 and 17 years old in good health. Each CDR3 is given with its conserved first and last residue. D genes are given only for firm matches. Rows give clone size only sometimes, using once, few, many, or a class for an expanded clone.

J,size,length,V,D,DNA,CDR3
TRBJ1-2,few,13,TRBV11-2,NA,TGTGCCAGCAGCTTAGATAAGGGCTATGGCTACACCTTC,CASSLDKGYGYTF
TRBJ2-1,few,12,TRBV20-1,NA,TGCAGTGCTAGAGATCTGTCGGAGGAGCAGTTCTTC,CSARDLSEEQFF
TRBJ1-4,NA,16,TRBV28,TRBD1,TGTGCCAGCAGTCGGACAGGGGGCCGTTCTAATGAAAAACTGTTTTTT,CASSRTGGRSNEKLFF
TRBJ2-1,NA,16,TRBV4-2,TRBD2,TGTGCCAGCAGCCAAGTGAGGGGGACTAGCCAGAATGAGCAGTTCTTC,CASSQVRGTSQNEQFF
TRBJ1-3,few,15,TRBV29-1,NA,TGCAGCGTTGAGGAACACCCCCTATCTGGAAACACCATATATTTT,CSVEEHPLSGNTIYF
TRBJ2-1,NA,16,TRBV10-3,TRBD2,TGTGCCACCACCCCCTCAGCGGGAGTGGCTGCCAATGAGCAGTTCTTC,CATTPSAGVAANEQFF
TRBJ2-1,few,19,TRBV14,TRBD2,TGTGCCAGCAGCCCCCTCGGGACTAGCGCCGAACGATCCTACAATGAGCAGTTCTTC,CASSPLGTSAERSYNEQFF
TRBJ2-3,NA,11,TRBV20-1,NA,TGCAGTGCTCCCACCGGAGAGACGCAGTATTTT,CSAPTGETQYF
TRBJ2-5,NA,14,TRBV18,NA,TGTGCCAGCTCGCAGACTGCTCTCCAAGAGACCCAGTACTTC,CASSQTALQETQYF
TRBJ2-7,NA,20,TRBV6-1,TRBD1,TGTGCCAGCAGGAGCCGCACAGGGGGCAATGGTGGGGGTCCTTCCTACGAGCAGTACTTC,CASRSRTGGNGGGPSYEQYF
TRBJ2-1,NA,14,TRBV20-1,NA,TGCAGTGCTAGGTCAGACCCCTCATACAATGAGCAGTTCTTC,CSARSDPSYNEQFF
TRBJ2-5,many,11,TRBV2,NA,TGTGCCAGCAGTGAAGTAGAGACCCAGTACTTC,CASSEVETQYF
TRBJ1-2,NA,16,TRBV4-1,TRBD1,TGCGCCAGCAGCCAGTTGGGACAGACTTTCGTCTATGGCTACACCTTC,CASSQLGQTFVYGYTF
TRBJ2-6,many,15,TRBV5-6,NA,TGTGCCAGCAGAACTCAGAGTTCTGGGGCCAACGTCCTGACTTTC,CASRTQSSGANVLTF
TRBJ2-7,many,15,TRBV13,TRBD1,TGTGCCAGCAGCCCCTGGACAGGGAAGAGAGACGAGCAGTACTTC,CASSPWTGKRDEQYF
TRBJ2-3,NA,16,TRBV7-9,TRBD1,TGTGCCAGCAGCTCCCCGGACAGGGGGGAGGCAGATACGCAGTATTTT,CASSSPDRGEADTQYF
TRBJ2-7,few,16,TRBV4-1,TRBD2,TGCGCCAGCAGCCAAGAAATCTACGGGAGGTCCTACGAGCAGTACTTC,CASSQEIYGRSYEQYF
TRBJ2-1,NA,17,TRBV29-1,TRBD2,TGCAGCGTCGAACTAGCGGGTATCTTCTACTCCTACAATGAGCAGTTCTTC,CSVELAGIFYSYNEQFF
TRBJ2-7,NA,13,TRBV5-1,NA,TGCGCCAGCAGTACGGATTTCTCCTACGAGCAGTACTTC,CASSTDFSYEQYF
TRBJ1-1,NA,14,TRBV13,NA,TGTGCCAGCAGCTTTCGTGTGGTGAACACTGAAGCTTTCTTT,CASSFRVVNTEAFF
TRBJ2-3,NA,14,TRBV7-2,TRBD2,TGTGCCAGCAATAAACTAGCGGGGAGAGATACGCAGTATTTT,CASNKLAGRDTQYF
TRBJ2-1,NA,14,TRBV7-9,TRBD1,TGTGCCAGCAGCCGGGACAGGGAAAACAATGAGCAGTTCTTC,CASSRDRENNEQFF
TRBJ2-3,once,15,TRBV9,TRBD1,TGTGCCAGCAGCGCCCAGGGGGCGATCATAGATACGCAGTATTTT,CASSAQGAIIDTQYF
TRBJ2-7,NA,14,TRBV7-2,NA,TGTGCCAGCAGCTTAGCATCAAGTCGGTACGAGCAGTACTTC,CASSLASSRYEQYF
TRBJ2-5,NA,13,TRBV20-1,NA,TGCAGTGCCGACCAGCGGAACCAAGAGACCCAGTACTTC,CSADQRNQETQYF
TRBJ1-4,NA,16,TRBV2,NA,TGTGCCAGCGAACATTGGGGAGGATCAACTAATGAAAAACTGTTTTTT,CASEHWGGSTNEKLFF
TRBJ2-1,few,16,TRBV14,NA,TGTGCCAGCAGCCAATTAGGTAGTAGCTCCTACAATGAGCAGTTCTTC,CASSQLGSSSYNEQFF
TRBJ2-5,few,15,TRBV6-5,NA,TGTGCCAGCAGTCCCGGACGCACCGAAGGAGAGACCCAGTACTTC,CASSPGRTEGETQYF
TRBJ2-1,few,17,TRBV14,NA,TGTGCCAGCAGCCAATTCGGGACTCCCAGCTCCTACAATGAGCAGTTCTTC,CASSQFGTPSSYNEQFF
TRBJ2-1,few,13,TRBV3-1,NA,TGTGCCAGCAGCCAAGACAGTGGTGATGAGCAGTTCTTC,CASSQDSGDEQFF
TRBJ2-5,NA,13,TRBV29-1,NA,TGCAGCGTCGTTAACGTATACCAAGAGACCCGGTACTTC,CSVVNVYQETRYF
TRBJ1-3,NA,16,TRBV5-1,NA,TGCGCCAGCAGCTTGGATGGACTGTACTCTGGAAACACCATATATTTT,CASSLDGLYSGNTIYF